One and the same sample provided the 19 T cell receptor beta chains below, sequenced in a study of T-cell reconstitution after alpha-beta-depleted transplantation in children. For TCRbeta, the library was prepared with unique molecular identifiers. TCRdb fed the PCR reads into MiXCR, producing one record per CDR3 protein. The sample consists of 480,000 or so distinct CDR3 sequences, under 12% of them appearing once. This specimen was PBMCs, taken before TCRalphabeta/CD19-depleted stem cell transplant. Every receptor here comes from a child aged 2-9 years with inherited bone marrow failure, due to receive a stem cell transplant.

V and J are TRBV6-1 and TRBJ1-3; no clear D gene. CDR1 is MNHNS and CDR2 is SASEGT in the germline V gene. Trimming stripped 6 bases from V and 0 bases from J, with 12 bases between. The CDR3 contains 15 residues. CDR3 nucleotide sequence: TGTGCCAGCAGGACTGACTTGACCTCTGGAAACACCATATATTTT. Translation: CASRTDLTSGNTIYF.

Ten or more counts support this clonotype. The chain carries TRBV5-5 and TRBJ2-1; D perhaps matches TRBD1 (5 bases). Germline CDR1 SGHKS, CDR2 YYEKEE (reference sequence). The CDR3 is 17 amino acids. Trimming pared 0 bases from V and 0 bases from J, leaving 13 bases between. The CDR3 sequence is CASSLARTPSSYNEQFF. CDR3 nucleotides: TGTGCCAGCAGCTTGGCCCGGACACCCAGCTCCTACAATGAGCAGTTCTTC.

A few counts support this clonotype. The chain joins TRBV12-3 or TRBV12-4 to TRBJ1-5; the D is unclear. There are 13 residues in the CDR3. V shed 2 bases and J shed 10 bases, with 12 bases lying between them. This CDR3 is CASSLISPSPQHF. DNA for the CDR3: TGTGCCAGCAGTTTAATTTCCCCCTCACCCCAGCATTTT.

There are many counts of this clonotype. The chain carries TRBV11-2 and TRBJ2-7, with a weak D call TRBD1 (6 bases). The CDR3 runs 13 residues. Germline CDR1 is SGHAT and CDR2 is FQNNGV. Deletions cut 9 bases from V and 1 base from J, with 13 bases between. CDR3 protein: CASVGTPSYEQYF. The CDR3 region has the DNA TGTGCCAGTGTCGGGACACCTTCCTACGAGCAGTACTTC.

The V gene is TRBV12-3 or TRBV12-4, the J gene TRBJ2-3, with 14 bases fitting TRBD2. This CDR3 has 19 residues. V lost 6 bases to trimming and J lost 0 bases; unmatched junction nucleotides: 11. Here the CDR3 reads CASSHDRTSGRPSTDTQYF. The DNA for the CDR3 is TGTGCCAGCAGCCACGACCGGACTAGCGGGAGGCCTAGCACAGATACGCAGTATTTT.

Many counts were recorded for this clonotype. This chain links TRBV16 with TRBJ1-5; 7 bases are shared with TRBD1. Germline CDR1 KGHSY, CDR2 FQNENV. V lost 7 bases to trimming and J lost 5 bases; unmatched junction nucleotides: 8. This CDR3 spans 14 amino acids. CDR3 loop: CASILRQGHQPQHF. Here the CDR3 DNA reads TGTGCCAGCATCCTCAGACAGGGCCATCAGCCCCAGCATTTT.

J is TRBJ2-6 and V is TRBV12-5; tentatively, D is TRBD2 (5 bases). Germline CDR1 and CDR2: LGHNT and FRNRAP. The CDR3 spans 16 residues. Trimming stripped 0 bases from V and 1 base from J, with 7 bases between. CDR3 region: CASGLVRESGANVLTF. Here the CDR3 DNA reads TGTGCTAGTGGTTTGGTAAGGGAGTCTGGGGCCAACGTCCTGACTTTC.

This clonotype was observed at least ten times. The chain has TRBV29-1 and TRBJ2-4; 8 positions agree with TRBD2. The J segment lost 6 bases and the V segment lost 3 bases, leaving 10 bases of the junction unmatched. CDR1 is SQVTM and CDR2 is ANQGSEA in the germline V gene. CDR3 length: 15 residues. The CDR3 loop is CSVESSGLGINIQYF. The CDR3 DNA is TGCAGCGTTGAGAGCTCGGGACTAGGGATAAACATTCAGTACTTC.

This clonotype was recorded many times. V is TRBV5-1 and J is TRBJ2-5; D possibly uses TRBD1 or TRBD2 (5 bases each). Trimming removed 0 bases at V and 4 bases at J, with 13 bases between. The CDR3 spans 15 residues. Germline CDR1 is SGHRS and CDR2 is YFSETQ. The CDR3 is CASSLAFGALETQYF. DNA for the CDR3: TGCGCCAGCAGCTTGGCCTTCGGGGCTCTAGAGACCCAGTACTTC.

At least ten counts were recorded for this clonotype. The V call is TRBV9, the J call TRBJ2-2; weak D call: TRBD2 (5 bases). Trimming pared 2 bases from V and 6 bases from J, leaving 11 bases between. CDR1 and CDR2 from the germline V gene are SGDLS and YYNGEE. CDR3 length equals 14 residues. The CDR3 loop reads CASSVLASAGELFF. The CDR3 DNA reads TGTGCCAGCAGCGTTCTAGCCTCTGCCGGGGAGCTGTTTTTT.

A note on this clonotype: The CDR3 ends on some other residue instead of the conserved phenylalanine or tryptophan, so this is likely a read error. The chain links TRBV27 to TRBJ2-7, with TRBD1 matching 10 bases. The CDR3 runs to 14 residues. Trimming cost V 3 bases and J 2 bases; bases outside gene matches: 1. In germline, CDR1 is MNHEY, CDR2 SMNVEV (reference sequence). The CDR3 loop is CASSLTGGPYEQYS. CDR3 coding DNA: TGTGCCAGCAGTTTGACAGGGGGCCCCTACGAGCAGTACTCC.

The chain recombines TRBV6-2 or TRBV6-3 with TRBJ2-3; D tentatively fits TRBD1 or TRBD2 (5 bases each). This CDR3 contains 16 residues. V lost 7 bases and J 11 bases, leaving 28 bases between the germline ends. Germline-derived CDR1 and CDR2 are MNHEY and SVGEGT. CDR3 in amino acids: CASTTSRDHFSSVQYF. DNA for the CDR3: TGTGCCAGCACTACCTCTCGGGACCACTTTTCGTCCGTGCAGTATTTT.

The gene calls are TRBV6-2 or TRBV6-3 and TRBJ1-1; D gene unclear. The CDR3 totals 13 residues. The germline V gene encodes CDR1 MNHEY and CDR2 SVGEGT. V was shortened by 0 bases and J by 8 bases, with 10 bases between the two germline ends. The DNA of the CDR3 is TGTGCCAGCAGTTACTCGTATTACGCGGAAGCTTTCTTT. Translation: CASSYSYYAEAFF.

The chain has TRBV2 and TRBJ2-5; D ambiguous. The germline gives CDR1 SNHLY, CDR2 FYNNEI. Trimming stripped 4 bases from V and 5 bases from J, with 8 bases between. The CDR3 has 12 amino acids. CDR3 nucleotide sequence: TGTGCCAGCAGTGTACGCGGTGAGACCCAGTACTTC. Translated, it gives CASSVRGETQYF.

This clonotype was counted many times. The chain employs TRBV12-3 or TRBV12-4 and TRBJ2-1; no reliable D call. Trimming stripped 6 bases from V and 10 bases from J, with 10 bases between. The CDR3 covers 11 residues. CDR3 DNA sequence: TGTGCCAGCAGGGGCCCTGGGGAGCAGTTCTTC. Its protein is CASRGPGEQFF.

In its sample, this clonotype was seen a few times. This chain links TRBV5-4 with TRBJ2-7; 9 nucleotides agree with TRBD1. CDR3 length: 14 amino acids. With V trimmed by 3 bases and J by 2 bases, 3 bases remained unmatched. Germline V gene sequence: CDR1 SGHNT, CDR2 YYREEE (reference sequence). The CDR3 DNA is TGTGCCAGCAGCTGGGGGACAGGGACCTACGAGCAGTACTTC. It yields the protein CASSWGTGTYEQYF.

The CDR3 DNA sequence: TGTGCCAGCAGCTTAGCGCGGACTGGGGCCAACGTCCTGACTTTC. It specifies CASSLARTGANVLTF. The chain is built from TRBV7-8 and TRBJ2-6; D not certain. This CDR3 region has 15 residues. Trimming took off 0 bases at V and 2 bases at J, with 5 bases between the two ends. CDR1 and CDR2 from the germline V gene are SGHVS and FQNEAQ.

This clonotype was seen repeatedly, ten times or more. V gene TRBV7-7 combines with J gene TRBJ2-5; 8 nucleotides agree with TRBD1. This CDR3 is built from 15 residues. V was clipped by 6 bases and J by 1 base; unmatched bases: 7. Looked up from germline, CDR1 is SSHAT and CDR2 is FNYEAQ (reference sequence). The CDR3 DNA follows: TGTGCCAGCAGTTCGGACAGGGACTTCCAAGAGACCCAGTACTTC. Translated: CASSSDRDFQETQYF.

This clonotype was picked up many times. The chain has TRBV5-1 and TRBJ2-3; tentative D call: TRBD1 (5 bases). CDR1 and CDR2 (germline): SGHRS, YFSETQ. The CDR3 runs 13 residues. V shed 4 bases and J shed 5 bases, with 11 bases lying between them. The chain's CDR3 is CASSGGQGDTQYF. Written as DNA, the CDR3 is TGCGCCAGCAGCGGTGGGCAGGGAGATACGCAGTATTTT.